This entry describes one T cell receptor beta chain. The data were obtained in a study of T cell responses to AZD1222 COVID-19 vaccine. Profiled with immunoSEQ multiplex PCR; TCRdb holds only in-frame clones, not every one. The sample yields about 88,000 clones, 70% to 90% seen once. This receptor was obtained from an adult in good health. The sample in question was peripheral blood, obtained on day 0 of AZD1222 vaccination.

The CDR3 DNA reads as TGTGCCAGTAGTACATGGACGAGAATGAACACTGAAGCTTTCTTT. Residues: CASSTWTRMNTEAFF. The chain uses TRBV19 and TRBJ1-1; unclear D gene. Germline loops: CDR1 LNHDA, CDR2 SQIVND (reference sequence). V gave up 4 bases and J gave up 0 bases, with 12 bases separating them. The CDR3 runs to 15 residues.